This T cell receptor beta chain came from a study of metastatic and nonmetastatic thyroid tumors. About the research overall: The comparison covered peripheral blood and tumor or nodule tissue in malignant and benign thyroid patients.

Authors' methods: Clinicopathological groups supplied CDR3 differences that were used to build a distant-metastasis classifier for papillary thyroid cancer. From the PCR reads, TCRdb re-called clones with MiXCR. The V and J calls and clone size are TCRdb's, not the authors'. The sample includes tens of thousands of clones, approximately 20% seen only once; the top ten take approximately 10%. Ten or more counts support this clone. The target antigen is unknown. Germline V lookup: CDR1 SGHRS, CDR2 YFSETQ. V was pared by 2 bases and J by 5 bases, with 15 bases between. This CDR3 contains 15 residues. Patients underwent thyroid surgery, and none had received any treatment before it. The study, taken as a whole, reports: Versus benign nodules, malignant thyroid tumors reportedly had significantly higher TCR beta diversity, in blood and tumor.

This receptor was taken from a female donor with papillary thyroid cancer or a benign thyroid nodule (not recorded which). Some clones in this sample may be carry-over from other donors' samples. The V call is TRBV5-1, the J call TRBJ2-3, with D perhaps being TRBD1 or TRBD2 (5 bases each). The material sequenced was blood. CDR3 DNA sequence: TGCGCCAGCAGCTTTGGGGGTGGTGGCGGAGATACGCAGTATTTT. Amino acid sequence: CASSFGGGGGDTQYF. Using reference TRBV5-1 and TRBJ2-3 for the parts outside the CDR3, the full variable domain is KAGVTQTPRYLIKTRGQQVTLSCSPISGHRSVSWYQQTPGQGLQFLFEYFSETQRNKGNFPGRFSGRQFSNSRSEMNVSTLELGDSALYLCASSFGGGGGDTQYFGPGTRLTVL.